The clone carrying this TCR beta chain was picked up one time. Its antigen is not known. The data stem from a study of OX40 agonist ivuxolimab in advanced cancers. Study-level information: There were three patients with partial responses, one having hepatocellular carcinoma and two cutaneous melanoma.

This table comes from immunoSEQ multiplex PCR, and its TCRdb copy is limited to in-frame clones, with some not included. The sample lists 49,000 or so clones; around 88% were seen once. General observations from the study: Nonresponders included some who also had low normalized T-cell clonal expansion. Expanded clones were, on average, more numerous among CD8+ T cells than CD4+. Clonal expansion by week 6 occurred in CD4+ and CD8+ blood T cells (at 0.1 to 3.0 mg/kg).

Between the trimmed V and J ends, which lost 0 bases and 5 bases, there was a span of 11 bases. Germline V gene data show CDR1 as LNHNV and CDR2 as YYDKDF (reference sequence). The CDR3 has 15 residues. This TCR came from an adult with an advanced solid tumor such as melanoma, head and neck, liver or kidney cancer. The sample in question was CD4+ or CD8+ T cells sorted from blood, obtained in a trial of the OX40 agonist ivuxolimab. This chain connects TRBV15 to TRBJ1-5; D unclear. CDR3 region: CATSRDKGWDQPQHF. CDR3 in DNA: TGTGCCACCAGCAGAGATAAGGGTTGGGATCAGCCCCAGCATTTT.